A single sample is the source of the 31 T cell receptor beta chains below, sequenced in a study of control samples from healthy donors and cancer patients. Produced via immunoSEQ multiplex PCR; TCRdb's table is partial and in-frame only. The data show just over 150,000 clones, 70% to 90% seen once. The material sequenced was blood. The receptors stem from a man aged 25-40 years in good health.

The chain carries TRBV6-5 and TRBJ2-7; D not certain. V was shortened by 0 bases and J by 0 bases, with 12 bases between the two germline ends. Germline CDR1 is MNHEY and CDR2 is SVGAGI. CDR3 length: 16 residues. In DNA form, the CDR3 reads TGTGCCAGCAGTTACTCGTATGGCAGTCTCTCCTACGAGCAGTACTTC. Its protein product is CASSYSYGSLSYEQYF.

CDR3 sequence: CASSQGPRGGYGYTF. CDR3 in DNA: TGTGCCAGCAGCCAAGGCCCAAGGGGGGGCTATGGCTACACCTTC. This rearrangement joins TRBV3-1 (or the pseudogene TRBV3-2) to TRBJ1-2, with D perhaps matching TRBD1 (6 bases). The CDR3 length is 15 residues. Germline V lookup: CDR1 LGHDT, CDR2 YNNKEL (reference sequence). The V and J ends lost 1 base and 4 bases respectively, with 13 bases between them.

The J gene is TRBJ1-2, the V gene TRBV19; TRBD1 matches at 9 bases. The CDR3 has 17 residues. Per the germline V gene, CDR1 is LNHDA and CDR2 is SQIVND (reference sequence). V lost 4 bases and J lost 1; bases outside the gene matches: 10. Written as DNA, the CDR3 is TGTGCCAGTAGTAACCCCGGGACAGGGCATTATAACTATGGCTACACCTTC. Protein sequence: CASSNPGTGHYNYGYTF.

The chain links TRBV5-6 to TRBJ2-7, with TRBD1 matching over 8 bases. The CDR3 is made up of 13 amino acids. Germline CDR1 is SGHDT and CDR2 is YYEEEE. Unmatched junction bases numbered 7, after V lost 4 bases and J lost 7 bases. The CDR3 sequence is CASSADRAREQYF. The DNA for the CDR3 is TGTGCCAGCAGCGCGGACAGGGCGCGGGAGCAGTACTTC.

The chain combines TRBV24-1 with TRBJ2-4; a weak D match, TRBD1 (7 bases). Germline assignment: CDR1 KGHDR and CDR2 SFDVKD. Trimming stripped 6 bases from V and 7 bases from J, with 9 bases between. The length of the CDR3 is 12 residues. The CDR3 protein is CATSSGGNIQYF. In nucleotides, the CDR3 is TGTGCCACCAGTTCAGGGGGGAACATTCAGTACTTC.

There are a few counts of this clone. The chain uses TRBV4-3 and TRBJ2-5; 7 nucleotides line up with TRBD2. V shed 1 base and J 5 bases; nucleotides not matched to a gene: 10. The CDR3 loop spans 16 amino acids. Germline assignment: CDR1 LGHNA and CDR2 YSLEER. CDR3 DNA sequence: TGCGCCAGCAGCCAAGGATCGGGGGGAGTAGGTGAGACCCAGTACTTC. Protein: CASSQGSGGVGETQYF.

J is TRBJ2-7 and V is TRBV7-9; no firm D call. Trimming took off 5 bases at V and 4 bases at J, with 15 bases between the two ends. The CDR3 contains 14 residues. The germline V gene has CDR1 SEHNR and CDR2 FQNEAQ (reference sequence). The CDR3 loop is CASSPGTALYEQYF. Here the CDR3 DNA reads TGTGCCAGCAGCCCAGGAACAGCCCTTTACGAGCAGTACTTC.

This clone turned up a few times. V usage is TRBV5-1 and J usage is TRBJ1-1, with 10 bases aligning to TRBD1. The germline V gene has CDR1 SGHRS and CDR2 YFSETQ. The CDR3 consists of 15 residues. V trimming: 4 bases; J trimming: 6 bases; junction bases outside the gene matches: 9. CDR3 protein: CASSRDRGTHAEAFF. CDR3 bases: TGCGCCAGCAGCCGGGACAGGGGTACTCACGCTGAAGCTTTCTTT.

V usage is TRBV9 and J usage is TRBJ1-6; D is unclear. Per germline, CDR1 SGDLS and CDR2 YYNGEE. CDR3 size: 14 residues. Trimming took 0 bases from V and 7 from J, leaving 8 bases between them. CDR3 in amino acids: CASSVEVQNSPLHF. CDR3 DNA: TGTGCCAGCAGCGTAGAGGTACAAAATTCACCCCTCCACTTT.

The rearrangement links TRBV7-2 to TRBJ2-7, with D perhaps TRBD1 (5 bases). The germline V gene has CDR1 SGHTA and CDR2 FQGNSA. The CDR3 extends over 14 amino acids. Trimming took 0 bases from V and 9 from J, leaving 15 bases between them. CDR3 bases: TGTGCCAGCAGCTTAGCGACAGAGCCCCCCTGGCAGTACTTC. Its protein product is CASSLATEPPWQYF.

This chain links TRBV29-1 with TRBJ1-1, with 9 bases that match TRBD1. From germline, CDR1 is SQVTM and CDR2 ANQGSEA. This CDR3 has 15 amino acids. V gave up 5 bases and J gave up 2 bases; unmatched junction bases: 9. DNA for the CDR3: TGCAGCGTTTGGCCCTCAACAGGGGGCAACACTGAAGCTTTCTTT. This codes for CSVWPSTGGNTEAFF.

The chain employs TRBV28 and TRBJ1-3; D gene unclear. Germline V gives CDR1 MDHEN, CDR2 SYDVKM. The CDR3 totals 11 residues. V lost 6 bases, J lost 4 bases, and 4 bases lay in between. In nucleotides, the CDR3 is TGTGCCAGCAGGAGAGGAAACACCATATATTTT. Its translation: CASRRGNTIYF.

V gene TRBV27 combines with J gene TRBJ2-5, with D possibly TRBD2 on 5 matching bases. Germline V gives CDR1 MNHEY, CDR2 SMNVEV (reference sequence). V was pared by 7 bases and J by 3 bases, with 30 bases between. The CDR3 runs to 19 residues. CDR3 sequence: CASTRVRLDPKQKKETQYF. CDR3 DNA sequence: TGTGCCAGCACGAGGGTCCGCCTGGACCCAAAACAAAAAAAAGAGACCCAGTACTTC.

V gene TRBV27 combines with J gene TRBJ1-6; 7 bases map to TRBD1. CDR1 is MNHEY, CDR2 SMNVEV, per germline (reference sequence). Germline trimming cut 3 bases from V and 9 bases from J; bases unmatched to any gene: 5. This CDR3 comprises 14 residues. Written as DNA, the CDR3 is TGTGCCAGCAGTTTCCGGGACAGCTCTTCACCCCTCCACTTT. Amino acid sequence: CASSFRDSSSPLHF.

Only one count was recorded for this clone. The chain uses TRBV18 and TRBJ2-3; 12 bases line up with TRBD2. This CDR3 comprises 15 residues. The J segment lost 4 bases and the V segment lost 8 bases, leaving 7 bases of the junction unmatched. From germline, CDR1 is KGHSH and CDR2 LQKENI. The CDR3 spells CASRAPSGRADTQYF. CDR3 DNA: TGTGCCAGCCGCGCCCCTAGCGGGAGGGCAGATACGCAGTATTTT.

This clone was observed once. This chain joins TRBV6-5 and TRBJ1-6; 8 bases are shared with TRBD1. This CDR3 is built from 14 residues. Losses at the gene ends were 6 bases for V and 7 bases for J; bases not matched to a gene: 5. Germline V lookup: CDR1 MNHEY, CDR2 SVGAGI. CDR3 protein: CASRGGTGNSPLHF. The CDR3 bases are TGTGCCAGCAGGGGGGGGACAGGAAATTCACCCCTCCACTTT.

This chain connects TRBV7-9 to TRBJ2-3; TRBD1 aligns across 7 bases. This CDR3 has 16 residues. Germline loops: CDR1 SEHNR, CDR2 FQNEAQ (reference sequence). Trimming cost V 3 bases and J 1 base; bases outside gene matches: 7. CDR3 residues: CASSLPFTGGTDTQYF. The DNA for the CDR3 is TGTGCCAGCAGCTTGCCATTCACAGGGGGCACAGATACGCAGTATTTT.

In this sample, this clone turned up a few times. This chain connects TRBV6-2 or TRBV6-3 to TRBJ2-1; D unclear. The length of the CDR3 is 11 residues. In germline, CDR1 is MNHEY, CDR2 SVGEGT. Trimming took 4 bases from V and 4 from J, leaving 2 bases between them. The CDR3 loop reads CASSLYNEQFF. CDR3 bases: TGTGCCAGCAGTTTATACAATGAGCAGTTCTTC.

Comments on this clone: Other DNA sequences in this specimen translate into the identical CDR3. This rearrangement joins TRBV7-3 to TRBJ2-5; D may correspond to TRBD1 or TRBD2 (5 bases each). From germline, CDR1 is SGHTA and CDR2 FQGTGA. Trimming took off 5 bases at V and 4 bases at J, with 17 bases between the two ends. The CDR3 covers 15 residues. The CDR3 here is CASSLLGTPGETQYF. In nucleotides, the CDR3 is TGTGCCAGCAGCCTACTAGGGACGCCTGGAGAGACCCAGTACTTC.

This clone was seen a single time. The chain links TRBV4-1 to TRBJ1-5; D not certain. Trimming stripped 1 base from V and 4 bases from J, with 8 bases between. The V gene's germline CDR1 is MGHRA and CDR2 YSYEKL. The CDR3 is made up of 14 amino acids. As DNA, the CDR3 is TGCGCCAGCAGCCAAGGTCAGTTTAATCAGCCCCAGCATTTT. Its translation is CASSQGQFNQPQHF.

The chain uses TRBV9 and TRBJ1-3; 10 bases are shared with TRBD1. Germline V gene data show CDR1 as SGDLS and CDR2 as YYNGEE. This CDR3 comprises 16 residues. Trimming cost V 3 bases and J 7 bases; bases outside gene matches: 10. The CDR3 region is CASSGGVGTGVNTIYF. The CDR3 DNA sequence: TGTGCCAGCAGCGGTGGGGTTGGGACAGGGGTGAACACCATATATTTT.

J is TRBJ2-5 and V is TRBV7-2; TRBD1 matches 10 bases. In germline, CDR1 is SGHTA, CDR2 FQGNSA. Losses at the gene ends were 5 bases for V and 9 bases for J; bases not matched to a gene: 12. The CDR3 consists of 15 residues. CDR3 loop: CASSPSPGQGVAQYF. CDR3 nucleotide sequence: TGTGCCAGCAGCCCTTCCCCCGGACAGGGGGTGGCCCAGTACTTC.

This clone occurred once. V and J are TRBV27 and TRBJ2-2, with TRBD1 matching over 10 bases. The V gene end was trimmed by 6 bases and the J gene end by 8 bases; junction bases not matched to a gene: 6. CDR1 MNHEY and CDR2 SMNVEV come from the germline V gene (reference sequence). The CDR3 length is 14 residues. The CDR3 protein is CASRRTGGVGELFF. The CDR3 DNA reads TGTGCCAGCAGGAGGACAGGGGGAGTTGGGGAGCTGTTTTTT.

CDR3 nucleotides: TGTGCCACCTACGGGGGATCGAAACTGTTTTTT. This encodes CATYGGSKLFF. The V call is TRBV15, the J call TRBJ1-4, with D tentatively TRBD1 (5 bases). Germline V gives CDR1 LNHNV, CDR2 YYDKDF (reference sequence). Trimming shortened V by 8 bases and J by 11 bases, and 12 bases separated the two germline ends. The CDR3 has 11 amino acids.

The chain recombines TRBV28 with TRBJ2-5; D may be TRBD1 or TRBD2 (6 bases each). The CDR3 runs 12 residues. The V end was cut by 6 bases, the J end by 13 bases, with 18 bases between. CDR1 and CDR2 (germline): MDHEN, SYDVKM. The CDR3 DNA sequence: TGTGCCAGCAGCCCTGTCTCGAGGGGGGCGTACTTC. Translated, it gives CASSPVSRGAYF.

The chain recombines TRBV7-9 with TRBJ2-1; 7 bases align to TRBD2. The CDR3 sequence is 16 residues long. V shed 5 bases, J shed 7 bases, and the junction held 14 bases outside the gene matches. The germline CDR1 and CDR2 sequences are SEHNR and FQNEAQ (reference sequence). In DNA, the CDR3 is TGTGCCAGCAGCGAAGCCCTTGGCGGGAGAGCGAATGAGCAGTTCTTC. Protein sequence: CASSEALGGRANEQFF. The entire variable domain, with the rest obtained from reference TRBV7-9 and TRBJ2-1, is as follows: DTGVSQNPRHKITKRGQNVTFRCDPISEHNRLYWYRQTLGQGPEFLTYFQNEAQLEKSRLLSDRFSAERPKGSFSTLEIQRTEQGDSAMYLCASSEALGGRANEQFFGPGTRLTVL.

This chain connects TRBV19 to TRBJ2-7; 9 nucleotides line up with TRBD1. CDR1 and CDR2 (germline): LNHDA, SQIVND (reference sequence). This CDR3 has 15 amino acids. J lost 3 bases, V lost 10 bases, and 13 bases had no gene match. CDR3 nucleotides: TGTGCCACCACCAACCCGGGACAGGGTCGCTACGAGCAGTACTTC. Its protein product is CATTNPGQGRYEQYF.

V gene TRBV20-1 combines with J gene TRBJ1-2; D may be TRBD1 (5 bases). Looked up from germline, CDR1 is DFQATT and CDR2 is SNEGSKA (reference sequence). The CDR3 is made up of 10 amino acids. CDR3 sequence reads: CSHRGHGYTF. The CDR3, as DNA: TGCAGCCACCGGGGACATGGCTACACCTTC.

This chain joins TRBV7-9 and TRBJ1-4, with a tentative D call TRBD1 (5 bases). The V and J ends lost 4 bases and 9 bases respectively, with 9 bases between them. This CDR3 comprises 12 residues. Germline CDR1 and CDR2: SEHNR and FQNEAQ (reference sequence). The CDR3 protein is CASSSGGQKLFF. Here the CDR3 DNA reads TGTGCCAGCAGCTCCGGGGGACAAAAACTGTTTTTT. Drawing the rest from reference TRBV7-9 and TRBJ1-4, the complete variable domain is DTGVSQNPRHKITKRGQNVTFRCDPISEHNRLYWYRQTLGQGPEFLTYFQNEAQLEKSRLLSDRFSAERPKGSFSTLEIQRTEQGDSAMYLCASSSGGQKLFFGSGTQLSVL.

In this sample, this clone turned up once. V gene TRBV2 combines with J gene TRBJ1-2, with 7 bases identical to TRBD1. V trimming: 6 bases; J trimming: 4 bases; junction bases outside the gene matches: 11. The CDR3 runs 15 residues. Germline V lookup: CDR1 SNHLY, CDR2 FYNNEI. This chain's CDR3 is CASSLREGAGYGYTF. CDR3 coding DNA: TGTGCCAGCAGCCTAAGGGAGGGGGCCGGCTATGGCTACACCTTC.

The V gene is TRBV6-2 or TRBV6-3, the J gene TRBJ1-1; D is unclear. Trimming left V 5 bases short and J 7 bases short, with 17 bases between. This CDR3 has 14 amino acids. Germline V CDR1 and CDR2: MNHEY, SVGEGT. The CDR3 sequence is CASSPIADRREAFF. CDR3 nucleotide sequence: TGTGCCAGCAGTCCCATCGCGGACCGCCGTGAAGCTTTCTTT.